Listed below are T cell receptor beta chains from one sample, sequenced in a study of T cell responses to AZD1222 COVID-19 vaccine. Generated by immunoSEQ multiplex PCR, the TCRdb table keeps only in-frame clones and is missing some. The table lists 74,000 or so clones, roughly 85% of them singletons, with less than 15% in the top ten. The material sequenced was peripheral blood, taken on day 0 of AZD1222 vaccination. These receptors were taken from an adult in good health. CDR3s include the opening cysteine and the closing phenylalanine or tryptophan. The D gene is left open where the match is weak. Rows may omit the clone size; those that give it use once, few, many or a size class.

j_call,clone_size,cdr3_length,d_call,v_call,cdr3_aa,cdr3_nt
TRBJ1-2,-,14,-,TRBV7-9,CASSPPGGPLGYTF,TGTGCCAGCAGCCCCCCCGGGGGGCCATTGGGCTACACCTTC
TRBJ2-7,-,15,-,TRBV9,CASSPGVEGWGEQYF,TGTGCCAGCAGCCCAGGGGTCGAGGGGTGGGGCGAGCAGTACTTC
TRBJ1-1,-,13,-,TRBV3-1/TRBV3-2,CASSQGENTEAFF,TGTGCCAGCAGCCAAGGGGAAAACACTGAAGCTTTCTTT
TRBJ2-7,-,13,-,TRBV10-3,CAISAGNGYEQYF,TGTGCCATCAGTGCGGGGAATGGCTACGAGCAGTACTTC
TRBJ1-1,once,13,-,TRBV7-2,CASSLGRRTEAFF,TGTGCCAGCAGCTTAGGGAGGAGGACTGAAGCTTTCTTT
TRBJ1-1,-,16,TRBD1,TRBV18,CASSPRSGTGETEAFF,TGTGCCAGCTCACCACGATCCGGGACAGGGGAAACTGAAGCTTTCTTT
TRBJ1-1,-,15,-,TRBV4-1,CASSQDPGVNTEAFF,TGCGCCAGCAGCCAAGACCCAGGGGTGAACACTGAAGCTTTCTTT
TRBJ2-7,-,11,-,TRBV7-9,CASSLHREQYF,TGTGCCAGCAGCTTGCATAGGGAGCAGTACTTC
TRBJ1-3,-,15,-,TRBV6-2/TRBV6-3,CASSSSGAAGNTIYF,TGTGCCAGCAGTTCGTCTGGGGCTGCCGGAAACACCATATATTTT
TRBJ2-3,-,11,-,TRBV14,CGARFTDTQYF,TGTGGGGCAAGATTCACAGATACGCAGTATTTT
TRBJ2-3,few,17,TRBD2,TRBV24-1,CATSEDLAGGPKDTQYF,TGTGCCACCAGCGAAGACCTAGCGGGGGGGCCCAAAGATACGCAGTATTTT
TRBJ1-4,-,18,TRBD1,TRBV4-1,CASSQDWAGTGLNEKLFF,TGCGCCAGCAGCCAAGATTGGGCCGGGACAGGGCTTAATGAAAAACTGTTTTTT
TRBJ2-5,-,14,-,TRBV7-3,CASSASIDQETQYF,TGTGCCAGCAGCGCTTCGATTGACCAAGAGACCCAGTACTTC
TRBJ2-5,-,13,TRBD1,TRBV7-2,CASSFQGAETQYF,TGTGCCAGCAGCTTCCAGGGGGCAGAGACCCAGTACTTC
TRBJ1-5,-,17,TRBD1,TRBV27,CASRIATPGQGSGTGHF,TGTGCCAGCAGGATCGCAACACCGGGACAGGGGAGTGGGACCGGGCATTTT
TRBJ2-3,-,16,-,TRBV11-3,CASSPGRGYGGDTQYF,TGTGCCAGCAGCCCAGGTCGGGGCTATGGTGGAGATACGCAGTATTTT
TRBJ1-3,once,15,TRBD1,TRBV19,CASSTGQRDGNTIYF,TGTGCCAGTAGTACGGGACAGCGCGATGGAAACACCATATATTTT
TRBJ1-1,once,15,-,TRBV19,CASSVSGTRRAEAFF,TGTGCCAGTAGTGTATCCGGGACCAGGAGGGCTGAAGCTTTCTTT
TRBJ1-6,-,14,-,TRBV7-3,CASSPGGTHSPLHF,TGTGCCAGCAGCCCCGGGGGCACGCATTCACCCCTCCACTTT
TRBJ2-1,-,17,-,TRBV24-1,CATSDRGRGASPQYLFF,TGTGCCACCAGTGACCGAGGACGGGGGGCCTCTCCCCAATATCTGTTCTTC
TRBJ1-2,-,13,TRBD1,TRBV5-4,CASRVEWDRTNTF,TGTGCCAGCAGAGTGGAATGGGACAGGACGAACACCTTC
TRBJ1-4,-,12,-,TRBV28,CASSPMGEKLFF,TGTGCCAGCAGTCCAATGGGTGAAAAACTGTTTTTT
TRBJ1-5,-,16,TRBD1,TRBV7-9,CASSGGTGWSAQPQHF,TGTGCCAGCAGCGGGGGGACAGGGTGGTCTGCGCAGCCCCAGCATTTT
TRBJ1-4,-,15,-,TRBV5-1,CASSQRGASNEKLFF,TGCGCCAGCAGCCAGAGGGGGGCTTCTAATGAAAAACTGTTTTTT
TRBJ1-2,-,17,TRBD1,TRBV6-1,CASSEAGDPRGLNGYTF,TGTGCCAGCAGTGAAGCCGGAGATCCCAGGGGGCTTAATGGCTACACCTTC
TRBJ1-1,-,15,-,TRBV7-8,CASSSTPRGGIEAFF,TGTGCCAGCAGCTCAACCCCGCGGGGCGGGATTGAAGCTTTCTTT
TRBJ1-6,-,16,-,TRBV6-1,CASSGGQQTTYSPLHF,TGTGCCAGCAGTGGCGGACAGCAGACTACCTATTCACCCCTCCACTTT
TRBJ2-5,-,18,TRBD1,TRBV7-2,CASSLATGGQVYQETQYF,TGTGCCAGCAGCTTAGCAACAGGGGGCCAGGTTTATCAAGAGACCCAGTACTTC
TRBJ2-5,once,11,-,TRBV19,CASSIGQTQYF,TGTGCCAGTAGTATCGGGCAGACCCAGTACTTC
TRBJ2-7,-,16,-,TRBV19,CASSIVGDAGSYEQYF,TGTGCCAGTAGTATAGTTGGGGACGCAGGCTCCTACGAGCAGTACTTC
TRBJ1-5,-,14,-,TRBV19,CASSRVNSGQPQHF,TGTGCCAGTAGTCGAGTTAATTCGGGCCAGCCCCAGCATTTT
TRBJ1-1,-,15,-,TRBV6-5,CASSYSGGLRTEAFF,TGTGCCAGCAGTTACTCGGGGGGGCTAAGGACTGAAGCTTTCTTT
TRBJ1-3,-,15,-,TRBV7-8,CASSLTGLSGNTIYF,TGTGCCAGCAGCTTAACTGGGCTCTCTGGAAACACCATATATTTT
TRBJ1-2,-,15,-,TRBV11-2,CASSLEPGGSSGYTF,TGTGCCAGCAGCTTAGAGCCGGGCGGGAGTTCTGGCTACACCTTC
TRBJ2-4,-,16,-,TRBV7-9,CASSPPPRLAKNIQYF,TGTGCCAGCAGTCCCCCCCCAAGACTAGCCAAAAACATTCAGTACTTC
TRBJ1-5,once,13,-,TRBV19,CASSIASNQPQHF,TGTGCCAGTAGTATAGCGAGCAATCAGCCCCAGCATTTT
TRBJ2-7,-,16,-,TRBV6-5,CASSYSRSGASYEQYF,TGTGCCAGCAGTTACTCCAGATCGGGGGCGTCCTACGAGCAGTACTTC
TRBJ2-1,once,16,TRBD2,TRBV7-2,CASSLLGLAGNNEQFF,TGTGCCAGCAGCTTACTAGGGCTAGCGGGGAACAATGAGCAGTTCTTC
TRBJ2-5,-,12,-,TRBV12-3/TRBV12-4,CASGLRRETQYF,TGTGCCAGCGGCCTTCGGAGGGAGACCCAGTACTTC
TRBJ2-5,-,11,-,TRBV29-1,CSVLEGGTQYF,TGCAGCGTTTTAGAGGGGGGGACCCAGTACTTC
TRBJ1-3,-,15,-,TRBV4-3,CASSQDPHSGNTIYF,TGCGCCAGCAGCCAAGACCCCCACTCTGGAAACACCATATATTTT
TRBJ2-4,-,15,-,TRBV5-1,CASRTLWAKKNIQYF,TGCGCCAGCAGGACCCTTTGGGCTAAGAAAAACATTCAGTACTTC
TRBJ1-2,once,11,-,TRBV28,CASSFKDGYTF,TGTGCCAGCAGTTTTAAGGATGGCTACACCTTC
TRBJ1-1,once,14,-,TRBV7-2,CASSLGRMNTEAFF,TGTGCCAGCAGCTTGGGACGGATGAACACTGAAGCTTTCTTT
TRBJ1-3,-,15,-,TRBV3-1/TRBV3-2,CASSRDTGPGNTIYF,TGTGCCAGCAGCCGAGACACAGGTCCTGGAAACACCATATATTTT
TRBJ1-2,-,14,-,TRBV18,CASSPPDSYYGYTF,TGTGCCAGCTCACCACCTGACAGTTACTATGGCTACACCTTC
TRBJ2-7,-,17,-,TRBV18,CASSPPGHEGGWYEQYF,TGTGCCAGCTCACCTCCGGGCCACGAAGGGGGATGGTACGAGCAGTACTTC
TRBJ1-2,-,17,TRBD1,TRBV4-3,CASSQPGTDPTYEGYTF,TGCGCCAGCAGCCAGCCCGGGACAGACCCCACTTATGAAGGTTACACCTTC